This TCR beta chain comes out of a study of blood T cell repertoires in COVID-19. This clone has only a few counts. Original analysis: Estimation of nucleated cell counts relied on the amplification of reference gene primers. Produced via immunoSEQ multiplex PCR; TCRdb's table is partial and in-frame only. V and J calls and clone size come straight from that table; D and trimming were deduced from the DNA. Among over 90,000 clones listed, approximately 82% were seen once. V was trimmed by 0 bases and J by 2 bases, leaving 14 bases between them. This CDR3 has 17 residues. The germline V gene has CDR1 LGHNA and CDR2 YSLEER.

The chain combines TRBV4-3 with TRBJ2-1; D may be TRBD1 (5 bases). The sample consisted of peripheral blood. The origin of this receptor is a man between 60 and 70 years old with active or convalescent COVID-19. DNA of the CDR3: TGCGCCAGCAGCCAAGAAAGATCCACAGGCCCCTACAATGAGCAGTTCTTC. Protein: CASSQERSTGPYNEQFF.